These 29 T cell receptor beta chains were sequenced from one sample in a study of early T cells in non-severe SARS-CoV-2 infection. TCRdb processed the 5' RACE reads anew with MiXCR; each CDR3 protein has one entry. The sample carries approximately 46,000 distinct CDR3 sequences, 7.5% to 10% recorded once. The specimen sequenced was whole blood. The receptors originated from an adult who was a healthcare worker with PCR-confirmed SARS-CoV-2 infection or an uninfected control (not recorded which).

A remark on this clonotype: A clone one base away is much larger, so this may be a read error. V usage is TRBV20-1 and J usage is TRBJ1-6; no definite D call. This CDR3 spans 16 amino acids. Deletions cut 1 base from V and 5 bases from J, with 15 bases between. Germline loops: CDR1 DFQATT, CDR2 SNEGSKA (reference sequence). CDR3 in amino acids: CSARVNPATHNSPLHF. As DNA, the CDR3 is TGCAGTGCTAGAGTCAATCCAGCCACCCATAATTCACCCCTCCACTTT.

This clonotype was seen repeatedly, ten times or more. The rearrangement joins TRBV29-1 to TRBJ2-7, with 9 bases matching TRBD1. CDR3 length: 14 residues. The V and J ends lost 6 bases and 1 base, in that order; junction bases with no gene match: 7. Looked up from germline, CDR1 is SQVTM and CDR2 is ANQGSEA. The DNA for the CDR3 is TGCAGCGTCGGACAGGGGTCCCCTTCCTACGAGCAGTACTTC. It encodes CSVGQGSPSYEQYF.

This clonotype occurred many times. CDR3 residues: CSAQGQGIEKLFF. Here the CDR3 DNA reads TGCAGCGCTCAGGGACAGGGGATTGAAAAACTGTTTTTT. The chain recombines TRBV29-1 with TRBJ1-4; 10 bases align to TRBD1. This CDR3 has 13 amino acids. J lost 7 bases, V lost 7 bases, and 6 bases had no gene match. Germline V gene data show CDR1 as SQVTM and CDR2 as ANQGSEA.

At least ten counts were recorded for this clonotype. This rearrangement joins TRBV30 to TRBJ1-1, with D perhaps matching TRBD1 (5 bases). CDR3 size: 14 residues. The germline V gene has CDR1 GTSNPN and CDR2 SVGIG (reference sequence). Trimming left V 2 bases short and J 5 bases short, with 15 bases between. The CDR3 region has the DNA TGTGCCTGGAGTTCGGGGGTCGGGGGGACTGAAGCTTTCTTT. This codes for CAWSSGVGGTEAFF. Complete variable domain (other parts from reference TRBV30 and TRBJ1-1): SQTIHQWPATLVQPVGSPLSLECTVEGTSNPNLYWYRQAAGRGLQLLFYSVGIGQISSEVPQNLSASRPQDRQFILSSKKLLLSDSGFYLCAWSSGVGGTEAFFGQGTRLTVV.

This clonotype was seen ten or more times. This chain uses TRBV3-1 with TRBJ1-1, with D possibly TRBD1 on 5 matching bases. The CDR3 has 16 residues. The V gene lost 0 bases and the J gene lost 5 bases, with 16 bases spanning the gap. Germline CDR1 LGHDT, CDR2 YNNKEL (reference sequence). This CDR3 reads CASSQDLAGSRTEAFF. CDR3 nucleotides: TGTGCCAGCAGCCAAGATCTTGCAGGGAGTAGGACTGAAGCTTTCTTT.

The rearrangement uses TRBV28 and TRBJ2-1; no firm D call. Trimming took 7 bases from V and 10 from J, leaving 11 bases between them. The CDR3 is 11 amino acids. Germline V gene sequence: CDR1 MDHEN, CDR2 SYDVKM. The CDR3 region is CASMLHWEQFF. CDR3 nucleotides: TGTGCCAGCATGCTGCACTGGGAGCAGTTCTTC.

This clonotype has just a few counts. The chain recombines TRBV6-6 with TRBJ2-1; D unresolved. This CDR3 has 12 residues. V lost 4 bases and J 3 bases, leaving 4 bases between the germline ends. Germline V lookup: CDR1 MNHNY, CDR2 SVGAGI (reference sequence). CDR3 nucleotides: TGTGCCAGCAGTTTGGACTACAATGAGCAGTTCTTC. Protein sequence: CASSLDYNEQFF.

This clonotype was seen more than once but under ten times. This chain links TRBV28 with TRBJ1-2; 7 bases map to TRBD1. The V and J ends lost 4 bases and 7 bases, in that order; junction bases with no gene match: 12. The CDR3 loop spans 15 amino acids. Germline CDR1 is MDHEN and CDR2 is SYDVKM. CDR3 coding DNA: TGTGCCAGCAGTTCGACAGGGATGGGTCGTCTTGGCTACACCTTC. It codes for CASSSTGMGRLGYTF.

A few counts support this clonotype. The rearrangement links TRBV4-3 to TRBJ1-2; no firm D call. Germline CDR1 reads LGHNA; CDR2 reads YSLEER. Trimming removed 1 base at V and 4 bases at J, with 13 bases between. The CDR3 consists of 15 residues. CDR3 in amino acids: CASSQVGTVGYGYTF. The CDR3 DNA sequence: TGCGCCAGCAGCCAAGTAGGTACAGTAGGCTATGGCTACACCTTC.

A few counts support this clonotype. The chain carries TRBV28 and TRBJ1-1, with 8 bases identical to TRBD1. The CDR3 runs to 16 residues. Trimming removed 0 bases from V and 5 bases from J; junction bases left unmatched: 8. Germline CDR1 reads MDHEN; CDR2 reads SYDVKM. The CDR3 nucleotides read TGTGCCAGCAGTTTATGGAGCAGGGGGCAGGGTACTGAAGCTTTCTTT. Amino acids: CASSLWSRGQGTEAFF.

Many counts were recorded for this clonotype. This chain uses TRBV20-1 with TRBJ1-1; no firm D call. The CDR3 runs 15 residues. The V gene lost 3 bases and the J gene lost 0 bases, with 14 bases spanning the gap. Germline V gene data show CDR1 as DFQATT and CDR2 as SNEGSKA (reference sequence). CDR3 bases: TGCAGTGCTAGTTCTCGTGGTAGCGTGAACACTGAAGCTTTCTTT. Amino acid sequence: CSASSRGSVNTEAFF.

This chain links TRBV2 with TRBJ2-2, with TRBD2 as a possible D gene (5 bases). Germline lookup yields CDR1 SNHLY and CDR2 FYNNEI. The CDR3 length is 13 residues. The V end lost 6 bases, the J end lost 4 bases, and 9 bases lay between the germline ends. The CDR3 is CASRSGITGELFF. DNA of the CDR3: TGTGCCAGCAGGTCCGGGATCACCGGGGAGCTGTTTTTT.

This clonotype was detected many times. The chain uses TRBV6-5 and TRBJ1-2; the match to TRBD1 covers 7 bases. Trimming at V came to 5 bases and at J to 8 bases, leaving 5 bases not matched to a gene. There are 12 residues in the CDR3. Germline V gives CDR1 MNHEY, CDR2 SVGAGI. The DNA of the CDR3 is TGTGCCAGCAGTCACAGGGGAAGCGGCTACACCTTC. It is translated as CASSHRGSGYTF.

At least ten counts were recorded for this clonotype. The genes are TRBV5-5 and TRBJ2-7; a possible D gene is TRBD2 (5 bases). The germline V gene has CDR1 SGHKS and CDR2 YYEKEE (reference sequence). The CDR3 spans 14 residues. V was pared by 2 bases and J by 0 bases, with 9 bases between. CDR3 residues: CASSLERISYEQYF. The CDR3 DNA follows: TGTGCCAGCAGCTTAGAGCGGATCTCCTACGAGCAGTACTTC.

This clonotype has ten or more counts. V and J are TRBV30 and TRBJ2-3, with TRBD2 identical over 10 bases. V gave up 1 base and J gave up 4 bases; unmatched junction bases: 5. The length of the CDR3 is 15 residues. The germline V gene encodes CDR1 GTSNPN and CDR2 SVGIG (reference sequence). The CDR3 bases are TGTGCCTGGAGTGCTGGACTAGCGGAGGCAGATACGCAGTATTTT. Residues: CAWSAGLAEADTQYF. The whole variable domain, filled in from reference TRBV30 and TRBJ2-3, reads SQTIHQWPATLVQPVGSPLSLECTVEGTSNPNLYWYRQAAGRGLQLLFYSVGIGQISSEVPQNLSASRPQDRQFILSSKKLLLSDSGFYLCAWSAGLAEADTQYFGPGTRLTVL.

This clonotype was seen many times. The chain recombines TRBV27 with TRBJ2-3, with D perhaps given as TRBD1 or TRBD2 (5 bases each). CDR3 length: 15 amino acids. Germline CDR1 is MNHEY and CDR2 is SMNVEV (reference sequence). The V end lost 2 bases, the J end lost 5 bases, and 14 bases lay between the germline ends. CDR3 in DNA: TGTGCCAGCAGTTTACAAGGGACCGCGGGAGATACGCAGTATTTT. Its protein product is CASSLQGTAGDTQYF.

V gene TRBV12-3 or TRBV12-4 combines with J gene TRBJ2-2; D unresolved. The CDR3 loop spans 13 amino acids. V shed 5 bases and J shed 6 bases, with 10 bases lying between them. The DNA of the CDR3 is TGTGCCAGCAGTCGATCTTCCGCCGGGGAGCTGTTTTTT. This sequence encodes CASSRSSAGELFF.

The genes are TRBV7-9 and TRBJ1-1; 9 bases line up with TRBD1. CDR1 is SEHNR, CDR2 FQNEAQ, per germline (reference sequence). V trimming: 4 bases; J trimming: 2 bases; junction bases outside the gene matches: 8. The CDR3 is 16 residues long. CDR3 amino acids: CASSYPRDRDNTEAFF. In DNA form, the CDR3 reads TGTGCCAGCAGCTACCCCCGGGACAGGGACAACACTGAAGCTTTCTTT.

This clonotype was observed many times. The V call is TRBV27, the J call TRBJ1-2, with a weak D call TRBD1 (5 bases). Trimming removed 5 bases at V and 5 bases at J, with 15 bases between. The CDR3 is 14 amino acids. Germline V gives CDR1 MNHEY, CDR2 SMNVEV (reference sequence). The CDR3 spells CASSPGTAGYGYTF. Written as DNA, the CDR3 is TGTGCCAGCAGTCCTGGGACGGCTGGGTATGGCTACACCTTC.

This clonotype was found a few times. The CDR3: CSARFGTEAFF. CDR3 bases: TGCAGTGCTAGATTCGGGACTGAAGCTTTCTTT. This chain uses TRBV20-1 with TRBJ1-1, with D uncertain. The ends were cut back, 2 bases at V and 5 bases at J, with 6 bases in the middle. Germline CDR1 DFQATT, CDR2 SNEGSKA (reference sequence). The CDR3 totals 11 residues.

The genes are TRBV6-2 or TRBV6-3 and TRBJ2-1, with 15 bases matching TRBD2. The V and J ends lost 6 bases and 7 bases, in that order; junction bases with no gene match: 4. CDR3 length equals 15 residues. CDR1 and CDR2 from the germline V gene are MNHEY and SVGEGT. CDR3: CASSDGTSGRNEQFF. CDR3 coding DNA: TGTGCCAGCAGCGATGGGACTAGCGGGAGGAATGAGCAGTTCTTC.

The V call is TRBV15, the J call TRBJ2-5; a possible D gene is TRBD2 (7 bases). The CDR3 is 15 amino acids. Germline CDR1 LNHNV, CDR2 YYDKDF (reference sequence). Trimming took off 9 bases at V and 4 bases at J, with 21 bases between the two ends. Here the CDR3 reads CATRSRSGGGETQYF. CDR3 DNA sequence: TGTGCCACAAGAAGCAGATCGGGGGGCGGAGAGACCCAGTACTTC. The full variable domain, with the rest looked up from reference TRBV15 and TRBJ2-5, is DAMVIQNPRYQVTQFGKPVTLSCSQTLNHNVMYWYQQKSSQAPKLLFHYYDKDFNNEADTPDNFQSRRPNTSFCFLDIRSPGLGDTAMYLCATRSRSGGGETQYFGPGTRLLVL.

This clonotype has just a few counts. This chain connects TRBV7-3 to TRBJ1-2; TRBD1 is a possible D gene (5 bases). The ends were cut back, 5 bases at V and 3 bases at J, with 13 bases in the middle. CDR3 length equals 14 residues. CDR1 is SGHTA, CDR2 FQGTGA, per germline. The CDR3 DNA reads TGTGCCAGCAGCGAAAGGGCAGGGCACTATGGCTACACCTTC. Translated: CASSERAGHYGYTF.

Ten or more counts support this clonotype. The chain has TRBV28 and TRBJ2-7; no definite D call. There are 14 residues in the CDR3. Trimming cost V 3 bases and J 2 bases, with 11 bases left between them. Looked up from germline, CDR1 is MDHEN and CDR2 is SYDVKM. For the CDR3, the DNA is TGTGCCAGCAGTTTGGCCCTGGGCCCCTACGAGCAGTACTTC. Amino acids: CASSLALGPYEQYF.

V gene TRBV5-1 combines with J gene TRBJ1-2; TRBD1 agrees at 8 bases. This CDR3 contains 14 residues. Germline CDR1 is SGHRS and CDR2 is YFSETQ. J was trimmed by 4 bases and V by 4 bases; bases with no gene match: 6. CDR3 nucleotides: TGCGCCAGCAGCAAGGGACAGGAGGCCTATGGCTACACCTTC. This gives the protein CASSKGQEAYGYTF.

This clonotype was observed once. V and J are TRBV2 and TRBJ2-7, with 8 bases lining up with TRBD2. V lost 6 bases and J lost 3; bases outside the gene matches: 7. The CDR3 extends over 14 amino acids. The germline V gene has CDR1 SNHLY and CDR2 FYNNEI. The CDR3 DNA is TGTGCCAGCAGCCTACTAGCGGAGCTCTACGAGCAGTACTTC. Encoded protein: CASSLLAELYEQYF.

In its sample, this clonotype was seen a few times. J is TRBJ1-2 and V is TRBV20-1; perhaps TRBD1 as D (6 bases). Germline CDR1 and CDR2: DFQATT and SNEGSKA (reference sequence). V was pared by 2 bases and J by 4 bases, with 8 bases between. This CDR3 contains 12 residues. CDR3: CSARRGSYGYTF. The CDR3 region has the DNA TGCAGTGCTAGAAGGGGGAGCTATGGCTACACCTTC.

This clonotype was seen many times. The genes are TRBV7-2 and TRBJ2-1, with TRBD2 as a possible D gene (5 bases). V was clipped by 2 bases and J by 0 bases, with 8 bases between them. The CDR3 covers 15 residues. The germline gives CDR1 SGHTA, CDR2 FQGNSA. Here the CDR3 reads CASSLKRISYNEQFF. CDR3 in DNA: TGTGCCAGCAGCTTAAAGCGGATCTCCTACAATGAGCAGTTCTTC.

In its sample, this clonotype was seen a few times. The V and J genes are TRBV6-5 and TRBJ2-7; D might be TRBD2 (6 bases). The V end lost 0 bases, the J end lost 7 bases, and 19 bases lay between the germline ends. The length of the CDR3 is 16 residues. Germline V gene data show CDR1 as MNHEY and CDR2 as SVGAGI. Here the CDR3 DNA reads TGTGCCAGCAGTTACTCGGTCCCGGGATTGGGGGGAGAGCAGTACTTC. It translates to CASSYSVPGLGGEQYF.